Listed here is a single T cell receptor (beta chain). The data belong to a study of blood T cell repertoires in COVID-19. About the study: From the United States, Italy and Spain came samples of acute and convalescent COVID-19.

This CDR3 region has 15 residues. The germline V gene encodes CDR1 MNHEY and CDR2 SMNVEV (reference sequence). With 4 bases removed from V and 4 bases from J, the gap between germline ends came to 14 bases. Repertoires were generated with immunoSEQ multiplex PCR, while TCRdb's copy carries only in-frame clones and drops some. The sample holds about 440,000 clones, less than 95% seen once. The chain uses TRBV27 and TRBJ2-1; D perhaps matches TRBD2 (7 bases). The sequencing sample was made of PBMCs or T cells enriched from blood (not recorded which). This sequence originates from a man aged 18 to 29 who had recovered from COVID-19. The chain's CDR3 is CASSSQGTTYNEQFF. In nucleotides, the CDR3 is TGTGCCAGCAGTTCGCAGGGGACTACATACAATGAGCAGTTCTTC.